The TCR beta chain under discussion was sequenced for a study of cytomegalovirus exposure and HLA in healthy donors. Turning to this clone: What it binds is unknown.

The CDR3 runs to 15 residues. The germline CDR1 and CDR2 sequences are SQVTM and ANQGSEA. Germline trimming cut 3 bases from V and 4 bases from J; bases unmatched to any gene: 7. A multiplex PCR was run with 60 Vbeta primers and 13 Jbeta primers. Clones were sequenced by immunoSEQ multiplex PCR, and TCRdb holds only the in-frame ones, with some missing. The sample carries about 120,000 clones, around 79% recorded once. General study points: Previously analyzed data showed that most TCR beta V segments were productive at a frequency of about 90% or about 30%. Sequence variants that were highly shared formed a cluster that was likely a sequencing artifact. Later examination showed HLA-associated TCR beta chains had greater clonal expansion than equally common others.

This TCR derives from a woman in her 30s in good health and CMV-seropositive. The sequenced sample consisted of PBMCs. The chain links TRBV29-1 to TRBJ2-2, with 8 bases fitting TRBD2. The CDR3 spells CSVEGRGGPTGELFF. The CDR3 DNA reads as TGCAGCGTTGAGGGTCGGGGGGGCCCCACCGGGGAGCTGTTTTTT.